This T cell receptor (beta chain) is from a study of beta chain features in type 1 diabetes. This clone has a handful of counts. Using CD45RO/CCR7/CD25/CD127/CD95/CD27, CD4+ naive, central memory, regulatory and stem cell-like memory cells were sorted. Reverse transcription of all isolated RNA meant that expressed TCRB transcripts were sequenced. The data were produced by immunoSEQ multiplex PCR, yet TCRdb's version contains in-frame clones alone and is incomplete. The data contain a few hundred thousand clones, approximately 15% of them singletons. Germline V lookup: CDR1 SGHTA, CDR2 FQGNSA. The V gene lost 2 bases and the J gene lost 3 bases, with 7 bases spanning the gap. This CDR3 has 13 residues.

The sequence derives from a man aged 25 to 40 in good health. The rearrangement uses TRBV7-2 and TRBJ1-2; D is perhaps TRBD1 (5 bases). Specimen: central memory CD4+ T cells from blood. The CDR3 DNA reads TGTGCCAGCAGCTTACAGGGTGACTATGGCTACACCTTC. It yields the protein CASSLQGDYGYTF.